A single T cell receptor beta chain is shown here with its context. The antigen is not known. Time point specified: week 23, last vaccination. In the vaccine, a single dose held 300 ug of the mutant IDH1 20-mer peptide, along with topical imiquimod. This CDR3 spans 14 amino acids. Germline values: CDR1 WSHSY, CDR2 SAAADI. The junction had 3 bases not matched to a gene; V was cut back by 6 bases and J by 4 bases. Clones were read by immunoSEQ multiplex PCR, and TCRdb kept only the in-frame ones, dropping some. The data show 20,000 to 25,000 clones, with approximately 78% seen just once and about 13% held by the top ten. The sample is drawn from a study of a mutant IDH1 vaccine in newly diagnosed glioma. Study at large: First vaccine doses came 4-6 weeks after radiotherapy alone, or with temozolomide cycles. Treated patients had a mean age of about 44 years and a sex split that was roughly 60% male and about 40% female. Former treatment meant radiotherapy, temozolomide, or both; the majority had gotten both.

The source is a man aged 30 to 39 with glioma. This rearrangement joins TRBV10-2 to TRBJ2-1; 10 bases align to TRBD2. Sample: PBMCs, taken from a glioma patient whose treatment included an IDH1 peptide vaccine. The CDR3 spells CASRRTSGYNEQFF. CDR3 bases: TGCGCCAGCAGACGGACTAGCGGTTACAATGAGCAGTTCTTC.